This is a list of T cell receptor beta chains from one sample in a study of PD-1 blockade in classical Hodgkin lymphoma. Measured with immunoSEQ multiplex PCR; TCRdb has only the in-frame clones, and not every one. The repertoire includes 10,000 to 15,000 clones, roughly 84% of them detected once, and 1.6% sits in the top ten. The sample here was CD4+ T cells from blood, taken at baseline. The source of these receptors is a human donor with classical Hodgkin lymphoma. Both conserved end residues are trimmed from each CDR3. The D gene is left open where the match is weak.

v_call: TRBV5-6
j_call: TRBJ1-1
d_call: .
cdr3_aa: ASSLFGNTEAF

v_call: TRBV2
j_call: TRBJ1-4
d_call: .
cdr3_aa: ASSEGTLRGNEKLF

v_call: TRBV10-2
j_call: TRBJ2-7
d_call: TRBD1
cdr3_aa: ASSSGQGGVYEQY

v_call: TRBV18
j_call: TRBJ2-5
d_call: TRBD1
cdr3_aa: ASSREQGEGFETQY

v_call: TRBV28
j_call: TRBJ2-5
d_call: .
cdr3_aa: ASHPGPLGASQETQY

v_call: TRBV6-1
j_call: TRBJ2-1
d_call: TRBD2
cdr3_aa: ASQAGTSGGEQF

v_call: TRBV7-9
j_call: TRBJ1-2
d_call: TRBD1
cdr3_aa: ASSNPGQGDYGYT

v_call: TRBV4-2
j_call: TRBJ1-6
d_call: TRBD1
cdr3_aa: ASSLTGANSPLH

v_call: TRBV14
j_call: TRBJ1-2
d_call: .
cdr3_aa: ASSPEVWNYGYT

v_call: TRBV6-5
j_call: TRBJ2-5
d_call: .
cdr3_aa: ASWFGATQY

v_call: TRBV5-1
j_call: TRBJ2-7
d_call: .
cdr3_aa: ASSLGSLSYEQY

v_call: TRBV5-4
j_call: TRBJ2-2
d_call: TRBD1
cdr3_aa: ASSFWQGAGELF

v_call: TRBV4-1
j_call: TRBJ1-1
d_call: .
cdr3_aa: ASSLGEGRNTEAF

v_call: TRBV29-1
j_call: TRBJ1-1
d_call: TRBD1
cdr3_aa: SVVQGIGTEAF

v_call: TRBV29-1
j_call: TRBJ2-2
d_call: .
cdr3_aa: SVPGQSNTGELF

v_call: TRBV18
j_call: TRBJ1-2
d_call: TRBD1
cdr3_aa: ASSPRTDRERGYT

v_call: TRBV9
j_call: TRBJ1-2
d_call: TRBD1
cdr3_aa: ASSVAAQGAPEGYT

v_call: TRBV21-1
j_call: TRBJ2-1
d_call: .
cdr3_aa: ASSKASFLYNEQF

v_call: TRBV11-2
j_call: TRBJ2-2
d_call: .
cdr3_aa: ASYPVFSGELF